The 27 T cell receptor beta chains given below trace back to one sample, sequenced in a study of CD8 T cells in Susac syndrome. The RNA input was about 0.5 to 1 ug, and it was reverse transcribed with random hexamers. Using its own MiXCR run on the immunoSEQ multiplex PCR reads, TCRdb lists one record per CDR3 protein. The sample has 300,000 or so distinct CDR3 sequences, 92% seen once. The sequenced sample consisted of CD4+ T cells from PBMCs. The receptor source for this set is a human donor with multiple sclerosis.

A single count supports this clonotype. This sequence joins TRBV20-1 and TRBJ2-7; weak D call: TRBD1 (7 bases). V was clipped by 5 bases and J by 3 bases, with 14 bases between them. CDR1 and CDR2 (germline): DFQATT, SNEGSKA (reference sequence). The length of the CDR3 is 13 residues. The CDR3 coding sequence is TGCAGTGCTGCGGGGCAGGGGGACTACGAGCAGTACTTC. The encoded protein is CSAAGQGDYEQYF.

This chain links TRBV4-3 with TRBJ2-1, with a tentative D call TRBD2 (5 bases). Trimming took 0 bases from V and 15 from J, leaving 15 bases between them. Germline V gene data show CDR1 as LGHNA and CDR2 as YSLEER. The CDR3 contains 13 residues. The CDR3 sequence is CASSQDQETIRFF. The CDR3 DNA reads TGCGCCAGCAGCCAAGATCAGGAGACTATAAGGTTCTTC.

The gene calls are TRBV9 and TRBJ1-4; the D gene is possibly TRBD1 (5 bases). Trimming pared 4 bases from V and 0 bases from J, leaving 13 bases between. Germline V gene sequence: CDR1 SGDLS, CDR2 YYNGEE. This CDR3 is built from 16 residues. The CDR3 region has the DNA TGTGCCAGCAGCCCAATTCCAGGGTCAACTAATGAAAAACTGTTTTTT. It translates to CASSPIPGSTNEKLFF.

The CDR3 reads CASNTRRDWTYNEQFF. The CDR3 DNA is TGTGCCAGCAACACGCGCCGGGACTGGACCTACAATGAGCAGTTCTTC. The chain joins TRBV7-8 to TRBJ2-1, with D perhaps matching TRBD2 (6 bases). V lost 7 bases and J lost 2, with 18 bases in between. CDR3 length: 16 residues. Germline assignment: CDR1 SGHVS and CDR2 FQNEAQ.

The rearrangement uses TRBV7-6 and TRBJ2-7, with 8 bases that match TRBD1. V lost 5 bases and J lost 3; bases outside the gene matches: 15. Germline V gene data show CDR1 as SGHVS and CDR2 as FNYEAQ. This CDR3 spans 17 amino acids. The CDR3 DNA follows: TGTGCCAGCAGCCCAAGGTCGGGCAGGGGGCGTCTCTACGAGCAGTACTTC. Its translation: CASSPRSGRGRLYEQYF.

The chain recombines TRBV7-3 with TRBJ2-3; TRBD2 matches 11 bases. The CDR3 consists of 17 residues. Germline-derived CDR1 and CDR2 are SGHTA and FQGTGA. Losses at the gene ends were 2 bases for V and 3 bases for J; bases not matched to a gene: 7. The CDR3: CASSLDPGTSGTDTQYF. The CDR3 DNA reads as TGTGCCAGCAGCTTAGACCCCGGGACTAGCGGTACAGATACGCAGTATTTT.

The chain employs TRBV30 and TRBJ1-2; TRBD1 is a possible D gene (6 bases). The CDR3 is made up of 14 amino acids. Trimming left V 7 bases short and J 5 bases short, with 20 bases between. The germline CDR1 and CDR2 sequences are GTSNPN and SVGIG (reference sequence). CDR3 in amino acids: CASAQGKGTYGYTF. The CDR3, as DNA: TGTGCCTCCGCGCAGGGGAAGGGTACATATGGCTACACCTTC. Filled out from reference TRBV30 and TRBJ1-2, the complete variable domain reads SQTIHQWPATLVQPVGSPLSLECTVEGTSNPNLYWYRQAAGRGLQLLFYSVGIGQISSEVPQNLSASRPQDRQFILSSKKLLLSDSGFYLCASAQGKGTYGYTFGSGTRLTVV.

This chain links TRBV6-5 with TRBJ2-2, with 8 bases identical to TRBD2. Looked up from germline, CDR1 is MNHEY and CDR2 is SVGAGI. CDR3 length: 17 amino acids. Germline trimming cut 0 bases from V and 4 bases from J; bases unmatched to any gene: 7. CDR3 coding DNA: TGTGCCAGCAGTTACTCAACCGGGGGGGCCGGCACCGGGGAGCTGTTTTTT. It translates to CASSYSTGGAGTGELFF.

The chain employs TRBV30 and TRBJ2-5, with D uncertain. The CDR3 covers 12 residues. V was cut by 0 bases and J by 9 bases, with 11 bases left in between. Germline CDR1 GTSNPN, CDR2 SVGIG (reference sequence). The CDR3 loop is CAWSVSATAQYF. As DNA, the CDR3 is TGTGCCTGGAGTGTTTCCGCTACGGCCCAGTACTTC.

This sequence joins TRBV12-3 or TRBV12-4 and TRBJ2-1, with TRBD1 matching 8 bases. V shed 2 bases and J 8 bases; nucleotides not matched to a gene: 8. The length of the CDR3 is 15 residues. CDR3 loop: CASSLKTGVFDEQFF. The CDR3 DNA sequence: TGTGCCAGCAGTTTAAAGACAGGGGTGTTTGATGAGCAGTTCTTC.

V is TRBV4-1 and J is TRBJ2-1, with D possibly being TRBD2 (5 bases). The V and J ends lost 3 bases and 8 bases respectively, with 20 bases between them. Germline assignment: CDR1 MGHRA and CDR2 YSYEKL. The CDR3 covers 16 residues. CDR3 sequence (DNA): TGCGCCAGCAGCCAGGCACTAGTCCCCATAATGTATGAGCAGTTCTTC. As protein: CASSQALVPIMYEQFF.

The CDR3 is CASAQDNYGYTF. The CDR3 DNA follows: TGTGCCAGCGCACAGGATAACTATGGCTACACCTTC. The chain is built from TRBV10-3 and TRBJ1-2, with a tentative D call TRBD1 (5 bases). Germline lookup yields CDR1 ENHRY and CDR2 SYGVKD. The CDR3 is made up of 12 amino acids. V dropped 10 bases and J dropped 1 base, with 10 bases sitting between them.

The chain links TRBV28 to TRBJ1-3, with D hard to call. This CDR3 is 16 amino acids long. V lost 7 bases and J lost 0, with 16 bases in between. Germline V gene sequence: CDR1 MDHEN, CDR2 SYDVKM. The CDR3 spells CASTLHRGLSGNTIYF. DNA of the CDR3: TGTGCCAGCACCCTTCATCGAGGACTCTCTGGAAACACCATATATTTT. Filled out from reference TRBV28 and TRBJ1-3, the complete variable domain reads DVKVTQSSRYLVKRTGEKVFLECVQDMDHENMFWYRQDPGLGLRLIYFSYDVKMKEKGDIPEGYSVSREKKERFSLILESASTNQTSMYLCASTLHRGLSGNTIYFGEGSWLTVV.

This sequence joins TRBV4-3 and TRBJ2-2; D perhaps matches TRBD1 (6 bases). V lost 2 bases, J lost 4 bases, and 14 bases lay in between. This CDR3 comprises 16 residues. CDR1 LGHNA and CDR2 YSLEER come from the germline V gene. This chain's CDR3 is CASSQLRTVTTGELFF. In nucleotides, the CDR3 is TGCGCCAGCAGCCAACTCCGGACAGTAACCACCGGGGAGCTGTTTTTT.

The chain carries TRBV20-1 and TRBJ2-1; 7 bases match TRBD2. Germline V gene lookup returns CDR1 DFQATT and CDR2 SNEGSKA (reference sequence). V lost 1 base to trimming and J lost 14 bases; unmatched junction nucleotides: 11. The length of the CDR3 is 13 residues. CDR3 in amino acids: CSARVAQTSFEFF. The CDR3 coding sequence is TGCAGTGCTAGAGTAGCTCAGACTAGCTTTGAGTTCTTC.

This chain links TRBV30 with TRBJ1-1; D remains unclear. Germline V gene sequence: CDR1 GTSNPN, CDR2 SVGIG (reference sequence). Trimming cost V 0 bases and J 6 bases, with 11 bases left between them. This CDR3 comprises 13 residues. The CDR3 DNA is TGTGCCTGGAGTGTACTCCCTCGGGCTGAAGCTTTCTTT. Amino acids: CAWSVLPRAEAFF.

V usage is TRBV2 and J usage is TRBJ2-7; D is unclear. CDR1 is SNHLY, CDR2 FYNNEI, per germline. Trimming removed 2 bases from V and 0 bases from J, with 11 bases in between. This CDR3 has 15 amino acids. In nucleotides, the CDR3 is TGTGCCAGCAGTGAAATAATCTTGATCTCCTACGAGCAGTACTTC. Protein product: CASSEIILISYEQYF. Drawing the rest from reference TRBV2 and TRBJ2-7, the complete variable domain is EPEVTQTPSHQVTQMGQEVILRCVPISNHLYFYWYRQILGQKVEFLVSFYNNEISEKSEIFDDQFSVERPDGSNFTLKIRSTKLEDSAMYFCASSEIILISYEQYFGPGTRLTVT.

This clonotype has just one count. The chain combines TRBV7-9 with TRBJ1-1; D is possibly TRBD1 (5 bases). Germline CDR1 is SEHNR and CDR2 is FQNEAQ (reference sequence). This CDR3 contains 16 residues. Trimming removed 3 bases from V and 6 bases from J, with 20 bases in between. The CDR3 coding sequence is TGTGCCAGCAGCTTCCCGGCCGGGACCCTAAGCGCTGAAGCTTTCTTT. Protein: CASSFPAGTLSAEAFF.

V gene TRBV7-9 combines with J gene TRBJ1-1; 10 bases align to TRBD1. V shed 1 base, J shed 4 bases, and the junction held 12 bases outside the gene matches. CDR1 and CDR2 from the germline V gene are SEHNR and FQNEAQ (reference sequence). CDR3 length: 18 amino acids. DNA for the CDR3: TGTGCCAGCAGCTTAGAAAGGTGGACAGGGGGAAGGAGCACTGAAGCTTTCTTT. The encoded protein is CASSLERWTGGRSTEAFF.

This sequence joins TRBV18 and TRBJ1-1, with D hard to call. The CDR3 totals 16 residues. From germline, CDR1 is KGHSH and CDR2 LQKENI. V lost 2 bases to trimming and J lost 0 bases, with 13 bases between them. The CDR3 nucleotides read TGTGCCAGCTCACCATCGAACGGGGAGATGAACACTGAAGCTTTCTTT. It is translated as CASSPSNGEMNTEAFF.

This clonotype was seen once. The chain couples TRBV20-1 to TRBJ2-1; 9 bases map to TRBD2. V trimming: 0 bases; J trimming: 5 bases; junction bases outside the gene matches: 5. The germline V gene has CDR1 DFQATT and CDR2 SNEGSKA (reference sequence). CDR3 size: 15 residues. CDR3: CSARDMTSGHNEQFF. CDR3 nucleotides: TGCAGTGCTAGAGATATGACTAGCGGTCACAATGAGCAGTTCTTC.

The chain links TRBV6-2 or TRBV6-3 to TRBJ2-4; 12 nucleotides agree with TRBD1. The CDR3 consists of 18 residues. Per the germline V gene, CDR1 is MNHEY and CDR2 is SVGEGT. With V trimmed by 6 bases and J by 1 base, 10 bases remained unmatched. In DNA, the CDR3 is TGTGCCAGCAGCCGCGGGACAGGGGGCTTGGCGGCCAAAAACATTCAGTACTTC. As protein: CASSRGTGGLAAKNIQYF.

The chain carries TRBV29-1 and TRBJ1-5; the D is unclear. The CDR3 length is 14 residues. V shed 5 bases and J shed 5 bases, with 16 bases lying between them. Germline loops: CDR1 SQVTM, CDR2 ANQGSEA. In DNA form, the CDR3 reads TGCAGCGTTCGGGTGGGAGGAGCGGATCAGCCCCAGCATTTT. This gives the protein CSVRVGGADQPQHF.

The chain couples TRBV7-9 to TRBJ2-2; D unresolved. Germline values: CDR1 SEHNR, CDR2 FQNEAQ (reference sequence). V lost 1 base, J lost 4 bases, and 7 bases lay in between. The CDR3 runs to 14 residues. The CDR3 loop is CASSLGSGTGELFF. The CDR3 DNA reads as TGTGCCAGCAGCTTAGGTTCCGGCACCGGGGAGCTGTTTTTT.

The CDR3 DNA follows: TGTGCCAGCAAACTCAGGGGGGCCCAGTACTTC. Amino acids: CASKLRGAQYF. V is TRBV6-2 or TRBV6-3 and J is TRBJ2-5; D is perhaps TRBD1 (7 bases). V dropped 7 bases and J dropped 9 bases, with 12 bases sitting between them. Germline lookup yields CDR1 MNHEY and CDR2 SVGEGT. This CDR3 has 11 amino acids.

The V call is TRBV7-9, the J call TRBJ1-6; possibly TRBD1 for D (5 bases). From germline, CDR1 is SEHNR and CDR2 FQNEAQ (reference sequence). This CDR3 has 15 residues. Between the trimmed V and J ends, which lost 3 bases and 5 bases, there was a span of 11 bases. CDR3 bases: TGTGCCAGCAGCTTGTCGGGACGCCATAATTCACCCCTCCACTTT. Its translation is CASSLSGRHNSPLHF.

V and J are TRBV2 and TRBJ2-7, with TRBD2 matching over 15 bases. V lost 10 bases and J lost 4; bases outside the gene matches: 14. CDR3 length: 17 amino acids. Germline V gene lookup returns CDR1 SNHLY and CDR2 FYNNEI. The CDR3, as DNA: TGTGCCATCACCGCCGCCGGGACTAGCGGGGGGATTTACGAGCAGTACTTC. Translated, it gives CAITAAGTSGGIYEQYF.